This TCR beta chain was found in a study of cytomegalovirus exposure and HLA in healthy donors. Study-level background: The roughly 120 million unique TCR beta sequences, from approximately 170 million T cells, were found by an earlier analysis.

Remarks on this clone: Antigen specificity is unknown.

Study conclusions and caveats: A later analysis found most CMV-associated TCR beta chains apparently HLA-restricted.

The CDR3 spans 13 residues. Germline loops: CDR1 MNHEY, CDR2 SVGAGI. The V and J ends lost 10 bases and 9 bases, in that order; junction bases with no gene match: 12. The PCR had 60 Vbeta and 13 Jbeta primers. Authors' processing steps: In a later analysis, of some 80 million unique beta chains, about 10 million appeared in at least two donors. Sequencing used immunoSEQ multiplex PCR; TCRdb keeps in-frame clones, though not all of them. V and J calls and clone size are given by that table; D and trimming were obtained from the DNA. The table includes about 130,000 clones, 82% detected once. The rearrangement joins TRBV6-5 to TRBJ1-5; 7 bases align to TRBD1. The source material was PBMCs. This TCR was recovered from a male donor in good health and CMV-seropositive. The DNA for the CDR3 is TGTGCCACCTCACAGGGGCCAAGGGGGCCCCAGCATTTT. Amino acid sequence: CATSQGPRGPQHF.